Below are 14 T cell receptor beta chains sequenced from a single sample in a study of T cell responses to AZD1222 COVID-19 vaccine. Only in-frame clones appear in the TCRdb table, and some are missing; sequencing was by immunoSEQ multiplex PCR. The sample holds approximately 140,000 clones; roughly nine tenths are singletons and the top ten take 4.5% to 6.5%. The material was peripheral blood, obtained on day 0 of AZD1222 vaccination. These receptors all come from an adult in good health.

The rearrangement joins TRBV30 to TRBJ2-7; 8 bases map to TRBD1. The CDR3 is 14 amino acids. Germline CDR1 GTSNPN, CDR2 SVGIG (reference sequence). Here the CDR3 DNA reads TGTGCGGGGACAGGTTCCCTTACCTCCTACGAGCAGTACTTC. Its translation is CAGTGSLTSYEQYF.

The rearrangement links TRBV19 to TRBJ2-1; 8 positions agree with TRBD2. The CDR3 covers 16 residues. The V and J ends lost 2 bases and 6 bases, in that order; junction bases with no gene match: 9. Germline values: CDR1 LNHDA, CDR2 SQIVND (reference sequence). The CDR3 DNA sequence: TGTGCCAGTAGTATACTGGCGGGAGGATCGGGCAATGAGCAGTTCTTC. Translated: CASSILAGGSGNEQFF.

This clone was counted once. CDR3 protein: CASSSGQRVISLDYGYTF. The CDR3 DNA sequence: TGTGCCAGCAGCTCCGGACAGCGGGTGATATCGTTGGACTATGGCTACACCTTC. This sequence joins TRBV5-8 and TRBJ1-2; a weak D match, TRBD1 (6 bases). CDR3 length: 18 residues. Trimming cost V 3 bases and J 3 bases, with 24 bases left between them. Germline-derived CDR1 and CDR2 are SGHTS and YDEGEE.

The chain uses TRBV5-1 and TRBJ2-1, with D tentatively TRBD2 (6 bases). V lost 0 bases to trimming and J lost 4 bases, with 11 bases between them. CDR1 SGHRS and CDR2 YFSETQ come from the germline V gene. The CDR3 extends over 15 amino acids. In nucleotides, the CDR3 is TGCGCCAGCAGCTTGGGAAGCGGGTCTTACAATGAGCAGTTCTTC. Amino acids: CASSLGSGSYNEQFF.

This clone came up once. The J gene is TRBJ1-1, the V gene TRBV18, with no clear D. The CDR3 contains 14 residues. Germline values: CDR1 KGHSH, CDR2 LQKENI. V lost 1 base and J lost 8, with 14 bases in between. As DNA, the CDR3 is TGTGCCAGCTCACCACGTGAAAGAAATAAGGAAGCTTTCTTT. Amino acid sequence: CASSPRERNKEAFF.

This sequence joins TRBV6-5 and TRBJ2-7; no clear D gene. This CDR3 is built from 11 residues. Trimming cost V 2 bases and J 6 bases, with 5 bases left between them. Germline-derived CDR1 and CDR2 are MNHEY and SVGAGI. The CDR3 protein is CASSYNSEQYF. The CDR3 DNA sequence: TGTGCCAGCAGTTACAACAGCGAGCAGTACTTC.

The chain has TRBV6-2 or TRBV6-3 and TRBJ1-5, with D unresolved. Deletions cut 2 bases from V and 0 bases from J, with 8 bases between. CDR1 and CDR2 (germline): MNHEY, SVGEGT. The CDR3 has 15 amino acids. CDR3 sequence: CASSYVGNSNQPQHF. CDR3 nucleotide sequence: TGTGCCAGCAGTTACGTCGGAAATAGCAATCAGCCCCAGCATTTT.

This clone occurred a few times. CDR3 in amino acids: CASSLGAGGTQPQHF. Here the CDR3 DNA reads TGCGCCAGCAGCTTGGGGGCCGGGGGAACGCAGCCCCAGCATTTT. This chain uses TRBV5-1 with TRBJ1-5, with D maybe TRBD1 (5 bases). CDR3 size: 15 residues. Germline V lookup: CDR1 SGHRS, CDR2 YFSETQ. V was cut by 0 bases and J by 7 bases, with 14 bases left in between. Full variable domain (outside the CDR3, taken from reference TRBV5-1 and TRBJ1-5): KAGVTQTPRYLIKTRGQQVTLSCSPISGHRSVSWYQQTPGQGLQFLFEYFSETQRNKGNFPGRFSGRQFSNSRSEMNVSTLELGDSALYLCASSLGAGGTQPQHFGDGTRLSIL.

This chain connects TRBV9 to TRBJ2-1; unclear D gene. Trimming removed 3 bases from V and 8 bases from J, with 9 bases in between. CDR3 length: 12 amino acids. The V gene's germline CDR1 is SGDLS and CDR2 YYNGEE. The CDR3 spells CASSATTYEQFF. CDR3 DNA sequence: TGTGCCAGCAGCGCTACTACATATGAGCAGTTCTTC.

This rearrangement joins TRBV11-2 to TRBJ1-1, with D possibly matching TRBD1 (5 bases). V was cut by 2 bases and J by 0 bases, with 13 bases left in between. The CDR3 covers 16 residues. CDR1 SGHAT and CDR2 FQNNGV come from the germline V gene. The CDR3 reads CASSLKTANMNTEAFF. CDR3 nucleotide sequence: TGTGCCAGCAGCTTAAAGACAGCTAATATGAACACTGAAGCTTTCTTT.

CDR3 loop: CASSFTPEDTIYF. For the CDR3, the DNA is TGCGCCAGCAGCTTCACCCCTGAAGACACCATATATTTT. The chain links TRBV5-1 to TRBJ1-3, with D hard to call. Trimming cost V 2 bases and J 8 bases, with 11 bases left between them. Germline V gene sequence: CDR1 SGHRS, CDR2 YFSETQ. The CDR3 is 13 residues long.

This sequence joins TRBV28 and TRBJ1-2, with 7 nucleotides matching TRBD1. Germline V gives CDR1 MDHEN, CDR2 SYDVKM. V lost 5 bases, J lost 4 bases, and 10 bases stayed unmatched. The CDR3 has 15 residues. The CDR3 DNA sequence: TGTGCCAGCAGTCCCAGGGACAGACCCACCTATGGCTACACCTTC. Translating it yields CASSPRDRPTYGYTF.

V is TRBV6-5 and J is TRBJ1-1; 7 positions match TRBD1. Germline V lookup: CDR1 MNHEY, CDR2 SVGAGI. The CDR3 contains 15 residues. V dropped 2 bases and J dropped 4; count of bases not matched to a gene: 7. Written as DNA, the CDR3 is TGTGCCAGCAGTTACACTGACAGGGTAGGCACTGAAGCTTTCTTT. Translation: CASSYTDRVGTEAFF.

The V gene is TRBV6-4, the J gene TRBJ2-4; D gene ambiguous. The CDR3 contains 13 residues. V lost 6 bases to trimming and J lost 9 bases, with 15 bases between them. Germline values: CDR1 MRHNA, CDR2 SNTAGT. The CDR3 DNA is TGTGCCAGCAGCCCAGACGCAGTTGGCATTCAGTACTTC. Translated: CASSPDAVGIQYF.